Following are 27 T cell receptor beta chains from one sample sequenced in a study of blood T cell repertoires in COVID-19. TCRdb's copy holds only in-frame clones and misses some; the assay was immunoSEQ multiplex PCR. The sample lists some 400,000 clones; 81% were seen once. Sequencing was done on a sample of peripheral blood. The receptors shown here come from a human donor with acute or convalescent COVID-19. The donor label of this sample is uncertain.

This clone is a singleton in its sample. The J gene is TRBJ1-1, the V gene TRBV29-1, with 10 bases matching TRBD1. CDR1 and CDR2 (germline): SQVTM, ANQGSEA. Trimming cost V 3 bases and J 1 base; bases outside gene matches: 5. CDR3 length: 15 residues. Here the CDR3 reads CSVEGQGWANTEAFF. CDR3 in DNA: TGCAGCGTTGAGGGACAGGGGTGGGCGAACACTGAAGCTTTCTTT. Based on the CDR3 plus reference TRBV29-1 and TRBJ1-1, the full variable domain is SAVISQKPSRDICQRGTSLTIQCQVDSQVTMMFWYRQQPGQSLTLIATANQGSEATYESGFVIDKFPISRPNLTFSTLTVSNMSPEDSSIYLCSVEGQGWANTEAFFGQGTRLTVV.

This chain links TRBV7-8 with TRBJ1-2; 12 bases are shared with TRBD1. Trimming removed 7 bases from V and 4 bases from J; junction bases left unmatched: 7. Germline CDR1 and CDR2: SGHVS and FQNEAQ. This CDR3 region has 15 residues. This CDR3 is CASTPGTGGGYGYTF. CDR3 DNA sequence: TGTGCCAGCACCCCTGGGACAGGGGGCGGCTATGGCTACACCTTC.

This clone was recorded once. CDR3 nucleotides: TGTGCCAGCAGTGACAGGGACTATGGCTACACCTTC. Translated, it gives CASSDRDYGYTF. The chain is built from TRBV6-1 and TRBJ1-2; a weak D match, TRBD1 (5 bases). Trimming removed 3 bases at V and 3 bases at J, with 5 bases between. The CDR3 totals 12 residues. Germline V gene lookup returns CDR1 MNHNS and CDR2 SASEGT.

This clone was recorded a few times. The rearrangement joins TRBV2 to TRBJ2-2; a weak D match, TRBD2 (6 bases). This CDR3 has 17 residues. Trimming removed 7 bases from V and 0 bases from J, with 18 bases in between. CDR1 and CDR2 from the germline V gene are SNHLY and FYNNEI. The CDR3 spells CASTYGAGLTNTGELFF. The CDR3 nucleotides read TGTGCCAGCACCTACGGGGCGGGGCTAACGAACACCGGGGAGCTGTTTTTT.

This clone was seen once. The gene calls are TRBV19 and TRBJ2-2; weak D call: TRBD1 (6 bases). CDR1 LNHDA and CDR2 SQIVND come from the germline V gene (reference sequence). V gave up 0 bases and J gave up 0 bases, with 20 bases separating them. There are 20 residues in the CDR3. CDR3 sequence reads: CASSIEGLGAPTTNTGELFF. The DNA for the CDR3 is TGTGCCAGTAGTATAGAGGGGTTGGGGGCGCCAACTACGAACACCGGGGAGCTGTTTTTT.

The CDR3 sequence: CASRRQTTEAFF. CDR3 in DNA: TGTGCCAGTAGGAGACAGACCACTGAAGCTTTCTTT. V and J are TRBV19 and TRBJ1-1, with a tentative D call TRBD1 (5 bases). V dropped 6 bases and J dropped 4 bases, with 9 bases sitting between them. From germline, CDR1 is LNHDA and CDR2 SQIVND (reference sequence). This CDR3 has 12 amino acids. The entire variable domain, with the rest obtained from reference TRBV19 and TRBJ1-1, is as follows: DGGITQSPKYLFRKEGQNVTLSCEQNLNHDAMYWYRQDPGQGLRLIYYSQIVNDFQKGDIAEGYSVSREKKESFPLTVTSAQKNPTAFYLCASRRQTTEAFFGQGTRLTVV.

The V and J genes are TRBV2 and TRBJ2-7, with 7 bases fitting TRBD1. V was pared by 6 bases and J by 2 bases, with 10 bases of the junction left unmatched. The germline CDR1 and CDR2 sequences are SNHLY and FYNNEI. The CDR3 consists of 15 residues. CDR3 sequence reads: CASRGSRTGTYEQYF. CDR3 sequence (DNA): TGTGCCAGCAGGGGGAGTAGGACAGGCACCTACGAGCAGTACTTC.

This chain joins TRBV6-6 and TRBJ1-2; tentative D call: TRBD1 (6 bases). The CDR3 extends over 12 amino acids. Germline loops: CDR1 MNHNY, CDR2 SVGAGI (reference sequence). Trimming removed 1 base from V and 10 bases from J, with 10 bases in between. CDR3 DNA: TGTGCCAGCAGTTACTACAGGGACTACTACACCTTC. It codes for CASSYYRDYYTF.

This chain connects TRBV28 to TRBJ1-3; the match to TRBD1 covers 9 bases. V shed 0 bases and J 8 bases; nucleotides not matched to a gene: 5. The germline CDR1 and CDR2 sequences are MDHEN and SYDVKM. The CDR3 has 15 amino acids. The CDR3 reads CASSLWDRGADTIYF. CDR3 nucleotides: TGTGCCAGCAGTTTATGGGACAGGGGTGCGGACACCATATATTTT.

The chain carries TRBV7-2 and TRBJ2-3; D is possibly TRBD1 (5 bases). V gave up 1 base and J gave up 3 bases, with 11 bases separating them. CDR1 and CDR2 from the germline V gene are SGHTA and FQGNSA. This CDR3 is built from 15 residues. For the CDR3, the DNA is TGTGCCAGCAGCTTAGGGTTGTCAGGGACAGATACGCAGTATTTT. Its protein product is CASSLGLSGTDTQYF.

The V gene is TRBV5-5, the J gene TRBJ2-7; TRBD1 aligns across 7 bases. Per germline, CDR1 SGHKS and CDR2 YYEKEE (reference sequence). CDR3 length equals 16 residues. The V gene end was trimmed by 4 bases and the J gene end by 3 bases; junction bases not matched to a gene: 13. The CDR3 region is CASSGLYRDSRYEQYF. The CDR3 coding sequence is TGTGCCAGCAGCGGACTTTACCGGGACAGCCGCTACGAGCAGTACTTC.

This clone came up a few times. V gene TRBV30 combines with J gene TRBJ1-6; 7 bases match TRBD1. This CDR3 comprises 15 residues. Germline V gene data show CDR1 as GTSNPN and CDR2 as SVGIG (reference sequence). V was clipped by 5 bases and J by 0 bases; unmatched bases: 4. Written as DNA, the CDR3 is TGTGCCTGGGAGACAGGGAGCTCCTATAATTCACCCCTCCACTTT. It yields the protein CAWETGSSYNSPLHF. Complete variable domain (other parts from reference TRBV30 and TRBJ1-6): SQTIHQWPATLVQPVGSPLSLECTVEGTSNPNLYWYRQAAGRGLQLLFYSVGIGQISSEVPQNLSASRPQDRQFILSSKKLLLSDSGFYLCAWETGSSYNSPLHFGNGTRLTVT.

The rearrangement uses TRBV6-1 and TRBJ2-7; D gene ambiguous. This CDR3 is 15 amino acids long. V dropped 1 base and J dropped 9 bases, with 19 bases sitting between them. Per the germline V gene, CDR1 is MNHNS and CDR2 is SASEGT. The DNA of the CDR3 is TGTGCCAGCAGTGAAGGGCGAGTCCTTCTACGAGGGCAGTACTTC. The encoded protein is CASSEGRVLLRGQYF.

The J gene is TRBJ1-2, the V gene TRBV5-1; D not certain. CDR3 length equals 14 residues. CDR1 and CDR2 (germline): SGHRS, YFSETQ. V shed 0 bases and J shed 4 bases, with 10 bases lying between them. The CDR3 sequence is CASSLAQNAYGYTF. CDR3 sequence (DNA): TGCGCCAGCAGCTTGGCCCAGAATGCCTATGGCTACACCTTC. Variable domain in full (rest from reference TRBV5-1 and TRBJ1-2): KAGVTQTPRYLIKTRGQQVTLSCSPISGHRSVSWYQQTPGQGLQFLFEYFSETQRNKGNFPGRFSGRQFSNSRSEMNVSTLELGDSALYLCASSLAQNAYGYTFGSGTRLTVV.

This clone was picked up one time. The chain employs TRBV30 and TRBJ1-6; 7 bases are shared with TRBD1. There are 13 residues in the CDR3. Germline V lookup: CDR1 GTSNPN, CDR2 SVGIG (reference sequence). The V and J ends lost 8 bases and 9 bases, in that order; junction bases with no gene match: 10. CDR3 sequence: CAVAGQLSSPLHF. The DNA of the CDR3 is TGTGCCGTGGCGGGACAGCTATCTTCACCCCTCCACTTT.

The chain employs TRBV15 and TRBJ1-5; D is possibly TRBD1 (6 bases). Trimming shortened V by 2 bases and J by 2 bases, and 13 bases separated the two germline ends. Germline V gene data show CDR1 as LNHNV and CDR2 as YYDKDF (reference sequence). This CDR3 is built from 16 residues. In nucleotides, the CDR3 is TGTGCCACCAGCAGAAGAGACAGGCCCGGCAATCAGCCCCAGCATTTT. This sequence encodes CATSRRDRPGNQPQHF.

This sequence joins TRBV7-8 and TRBJ2-1; 12 nucleotides agree with TRBD2. V was clipped by 6 bases and J by 5 bases; unmatched bases: 5. Per germline, CDR1 SGHVS and CDR2 FQNEAQ. CDR3 length: 15 residues. The CDR3 is CASRLAGGPHNEQFF. CDR3 DNA: TGTGCCAGCAGGCTAGCGGGAGGGCCTCACAATGAGCAGTTCTTC.

The chain combines TRBV12-3 or TRBV12-4 with TRBJ2-1, with TRBD1 identical over 9 bases. The CDR3 consists of 13 residues. Trimming removed 5 bases from V and 8 bases from J; junction bases left unmatched: 4. The CDR3 DNA is TGTGCCAGCAGTCCGGGACAGGGTTATGAGCAGTTCTTC. Translated, it gives CASSPGQGYEQFF.

The genes are TRBV3-1 (or the pseudogene TRBV3-2) and TRBJ1-2, with D perhaps TRBD1 (5 bases). The V gene lost 4 bases and the J gene lost 4 bases, with 16 bases spanning the gap. CDR1 and CDR2 (germline): LGHDT, YNNKEL (reference sequence). CDR3 length: 15 amino acids. The CDR3 nucleotides are TGTGCCAGCAGCCGCGACACATTCGGGGGCTATGGCTACACCTTC. Translating it yields CASSRDTFGGYGYTF.

The chain joins TRBV5-5 to TRBJ2-1; 9 positions match TRBD1. The germline V gene encodes CDR1 SGHKS and CDR2 YYEKEE (reference sequence). The V gene end was trimmed by 4 bases and the J gene end by 2 bases; junction bases not matched to a gene: 10. The CDR3 spans 17 residues. Here the CDR3 DNA reads TGTGCCAGCAGCCTCCCCCCGACAGGGGGACCCTACAATGAGCAGTTCTTC. Its protein is CASSLPPTGGPYNEQFF.

V usage is TRBV3-1 (or the pseudogene TRBV3-2) and J usage is TRBJ1-1; 7 nucleotides line up with TRBD1. The V and J ends lost 3 bases and 10 bases, in that order; junction bases with no gene match: 14. CDR1 and CDR2 (germline): LGHDT, YNNKEL (reference sequence). The CDR3 contains 15 residues. The CDR3 protein is CASSHLSGTAGRAFF. The CDR3 nucleotides are TGTGCCAGCAGCCACCTATCCGGGACAGCCGGAAGAGCTTTCTTT.

This clone was picked up one time. The CDR3 region is CAISEDRGAYEQYF. For the CDR3, the DNA is TGTGCCATCAGTGAGGACAGGGGAGCCTACGAGCAGTACTTC. The V and J genes are TRBV10-3 and TRBJ2-7; the match to TRBD1 covers 8 bases. Germline CDR1 reads ENHRY; CDR2 reads SYGVKD. There are 14 residues in the CDR3. The trim removed 2 bases at V and 2 bases at J, leaving 2 bases unmatched.

The chain carries TRBV6-1 and TRBJ1-2; TRBD1 is a possible D gene (5 bases). This CDR3 spans 15 amino acids. CDR1 and CDR2 (germline): MNHNS, SASEGT. Trimming removed 3 bases from V and 3 bases from J, with 14 bases in between. CDR3 region: CASSDGRGRYYGYTF. CDR3 bases: TGTGCCAGCAGTGATGGTCGGGGGAGGTACTATGGCTACACCTTC.

This sequence joins TRBV28 and TRBJ2-3; 12 bases line up with TRBD2. CDR1 and CDR2 (germline): MDHEN, SYDVKM. CDR3 size: 16 residues. V dropped 5 bases and J dropped 8; count of bases not matched to a gene: 11. CDR3 DNA sequence: TGTGCCAGCAGTACCACTAGCGGGAGGCCCGGGGGTACGCAGTATTTT. This sequence encodes CASSTTSGRPGGTQYF.

This clone was recorded once. This chain connects TRBV20-1 to TRBJ2-1; TRBD2 matches at 10 bases. In germline, CDR1 is DFQATT, CDR2 SNEGSKA (reference sequence). V dropped 3 bases and J dropped 4; count of bases not matched to a gene: 6. The CDR3 has 15 amino acids. The chain's CDR3 is CSASYPSGGYNEQFF. As DNA, the CDR3 is TGCAGTGCTAGTTATCCTAGCGGGGGTTACAATGAGCAGTTCTTC.

The rearrangement joins TRBV3-1 (or the pseudogene TRBV3-2) to TRBJ1-3; D may be TRBD1 (6 bases). The CDR3 spans 18 residues. Germline lookup yields CDR1 LGHDT and CDR2 YNNKEL (reference sequence). V gave up 1 base and J gave up 0 bases, with 16 bases separating them. Here the CDR3 DNA reads TGTGCCAGCAGCCAAGCGATAACAGGGTCCAGCTCTGGAAACACCATATATTTT. This encodes CASSQAITGSSSGNTIYF.

The V call is TRBV18, the J call TRBJ2-3, with TRBD1 as a possible D gene (5 bases). The CDR3 spans 16 residues. V was pared by 2 bases and J by 2 bases, with 14 bases between. Germline CDR1 is KGHSH and CDR2 is LQKENI. The CDR3 spells CASSPIGQGNTDTQYF. CDR3 nucleotide sequence: TGTGCCAGCTCACCAATAGGCCAGGGAAACACAGATACGCAGTATTTT.